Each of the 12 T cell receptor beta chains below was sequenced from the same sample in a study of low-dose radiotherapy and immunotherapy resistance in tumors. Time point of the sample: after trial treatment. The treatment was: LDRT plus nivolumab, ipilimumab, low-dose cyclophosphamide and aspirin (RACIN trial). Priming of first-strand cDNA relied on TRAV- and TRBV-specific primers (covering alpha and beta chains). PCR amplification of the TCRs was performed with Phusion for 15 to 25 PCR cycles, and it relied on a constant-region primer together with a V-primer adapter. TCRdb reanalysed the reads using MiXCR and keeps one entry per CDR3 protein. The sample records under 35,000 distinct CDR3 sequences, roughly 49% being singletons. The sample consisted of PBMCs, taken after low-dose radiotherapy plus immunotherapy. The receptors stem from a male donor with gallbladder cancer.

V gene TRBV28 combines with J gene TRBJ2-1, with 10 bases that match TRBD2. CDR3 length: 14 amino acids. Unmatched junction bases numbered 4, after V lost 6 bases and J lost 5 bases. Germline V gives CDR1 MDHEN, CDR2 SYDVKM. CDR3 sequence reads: CASRRTSGNNEQFF. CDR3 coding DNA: TGTGCCAGCAGGCGGACTAGCGGAAACAATGAGCAGTTCTTC.

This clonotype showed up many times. The CDR3 protein is CASSTTPGASYNEQFF. Here the CDR3 DNA reads TGTGCCAGCAGCACAACTCCGGGGGCGTCCTACAATGAGCAGTTCTTC. The chain has TRBV7-7 and TRBJ2-1; D could derive from TRBD1 or TRBD2 (6 bases each). Germline CDR1 is SSHAT and CDR2 is FNYEAQ (reference sequence). The CDR3 sequence is 16 residues long. V was cut by 5 bases and J by 1 base, with 15 bases left in between. The entire variable domain, with the rest obtained from reference TRBV7-7 and TRBJ2-1, is as follows: GAGVSQSPRYKVTKRGQDVTLRCDPISSHATLYWYQQALGQGPEFLTYFNYEAQPDKSGLPSDRFSAERPEGSISTLTIQRTEQRDSAMYRCASSTTPGASYNEQFFGPGTRLTVL.

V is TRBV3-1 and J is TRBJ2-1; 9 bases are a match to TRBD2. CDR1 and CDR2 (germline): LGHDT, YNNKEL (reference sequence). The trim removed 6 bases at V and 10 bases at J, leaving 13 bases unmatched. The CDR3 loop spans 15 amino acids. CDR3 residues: CASRAGGARSGEQFF. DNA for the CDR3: TGTGCCAGCAGAGCGGGAGGAGCCCGGTCGGGGGAGCAGTTCTTC.

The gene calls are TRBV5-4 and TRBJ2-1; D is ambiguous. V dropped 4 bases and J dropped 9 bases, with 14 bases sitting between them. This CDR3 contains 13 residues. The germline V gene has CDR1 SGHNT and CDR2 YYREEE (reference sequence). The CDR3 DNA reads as TGTGCCAGCAGCCCTAACAGACCCGGTGAGCAGTTCTTC. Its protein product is CASSPNRPGEQFF.

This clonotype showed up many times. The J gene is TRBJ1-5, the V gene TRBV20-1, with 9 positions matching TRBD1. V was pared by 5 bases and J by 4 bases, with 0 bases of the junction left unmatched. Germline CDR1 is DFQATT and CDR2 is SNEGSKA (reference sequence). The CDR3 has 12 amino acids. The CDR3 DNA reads TGCAGTGCTGGACAGGGGAATCAGCCCCAGCATTTT. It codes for CSAGQGNQPQHF.

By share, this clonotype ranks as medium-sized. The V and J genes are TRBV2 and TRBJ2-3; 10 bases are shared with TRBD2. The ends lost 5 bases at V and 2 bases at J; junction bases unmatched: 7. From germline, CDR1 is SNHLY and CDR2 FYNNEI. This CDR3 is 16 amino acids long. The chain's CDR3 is CASSPWSGGATDTQYF. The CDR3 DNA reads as TGTGCCAGCAGTCCTTGGAGCGGGGGGGCCACAGATACGCAGTATTTT.

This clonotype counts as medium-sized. The CDR3: CSVSTRSSSYEQYF. DNA for the CDR3: TGCAGCGTCTCCACTAGGTCGAGCTCCTACGAGCAGTACTTC. The chain employs TRBV29-1 and TRBJ2-7, with D possibly matching TRBD2 (5 bases). CDR1 is SQVTM and CDR2 is ANQGSEA in the germline V gene. Trimming pared 6 bases from V and 0 bases from J, leaving 15 bases between. CDR3 size: 14 residues.

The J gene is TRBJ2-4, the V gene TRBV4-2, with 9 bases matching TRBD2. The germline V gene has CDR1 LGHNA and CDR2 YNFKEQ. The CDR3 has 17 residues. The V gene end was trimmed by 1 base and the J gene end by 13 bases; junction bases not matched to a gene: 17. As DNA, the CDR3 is TGTGCCAGCAGCCAAGCTAGCGGGACTCTTTATAGGAGGGAGCAGTACTTC. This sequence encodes CASSQASGTLYRREQYF.

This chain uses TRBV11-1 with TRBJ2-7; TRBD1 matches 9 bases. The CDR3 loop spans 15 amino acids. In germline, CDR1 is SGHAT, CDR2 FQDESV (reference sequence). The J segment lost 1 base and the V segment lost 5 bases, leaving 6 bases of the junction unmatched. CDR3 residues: CASSPTGGGSYEQYF. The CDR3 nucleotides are TGTGCCAGCAGCCCTACAGGGGGCGGTTCCTACGAGCAGTACTTC.

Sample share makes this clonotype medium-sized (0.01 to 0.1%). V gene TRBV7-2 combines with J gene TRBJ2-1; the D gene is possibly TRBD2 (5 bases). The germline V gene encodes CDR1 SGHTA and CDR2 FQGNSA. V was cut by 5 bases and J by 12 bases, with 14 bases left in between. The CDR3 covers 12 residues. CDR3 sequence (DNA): TGTGCCAGCAGCCGCGGCCCCGGGGTGCAGTTCTTC. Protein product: CASSRGPGVQFF.

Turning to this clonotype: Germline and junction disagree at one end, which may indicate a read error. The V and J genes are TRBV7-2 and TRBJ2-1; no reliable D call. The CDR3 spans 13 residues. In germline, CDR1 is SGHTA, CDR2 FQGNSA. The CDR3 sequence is CACSVIRSTEQFF. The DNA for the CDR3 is TGTGCCTGCAGCGTAATCAGGTCAACTGAGCAGTTCTTC.

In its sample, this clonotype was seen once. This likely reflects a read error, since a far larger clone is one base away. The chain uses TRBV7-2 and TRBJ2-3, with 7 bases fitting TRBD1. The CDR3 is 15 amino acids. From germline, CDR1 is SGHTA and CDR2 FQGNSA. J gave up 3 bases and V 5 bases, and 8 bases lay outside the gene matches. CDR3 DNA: TGTGCCAGCAGCGAGACAGGGCGATCTACAGATACGCAGTATTTT. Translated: CASSETGRSTDTQYF.